Below, one T cell receptor beta chain is given with its context. TCRdb keeps only in-frame clones here, not all; method: immunoSEQ multiplex PCR. The sample carries under 70,000 clones, approximately 90% recorded once. Germline V gene sequence: CDR1 ENHRY, CDR2 SYGVKD. The CDR3 contains 13 residues. V was cut by 9 bases and J by 3 bases, with 12 bases left in between. This entry comes from a study of technical replicates of blood from a handful of donors. The clonotype originates from a human donor in good health. Some clones in this sample may be carry-over from other donors' samples. The material sequenced was PBMCs. The J gene is TRBJ1-5, the V gene TRBV10-3; maybe TRBD1 (6 bases). The DNA for the CDR3 is TGTGCCATACAGAGGACAGACAATCAGCCCCAGCATTTT. As protein: CAIQRTDNQPQHF.